The 32 T cell receptor beta chains in this list originate from one sample, sequenced in a study of blood T cells in healthy people across ages. A second roughly 7 to 11 cycle PCR used barcoded and J-beta primers. A single record per CDR3 protein comes from TCRdb applying MiXCR to the 5' RACE reads. Of about 930,000 distinct CDR3 sequences in the sample, 25% to 35% are singletons; the top ten hold about 10%. This same sample was also taken into another study, of T cells of mothers and their children.

The sequenced material came from blood. The receptors here all came from a woman aged 40 to 50 in good health.

The table lists this clonotype with many counts. The chain carries TRBV28 and TRBJ1-5, with D possibly TRBD1 on 5 matching bases. Germline loops: CDR1 MDHEN, CDR2 SYDVKM. Trimming took 4 bases from V and 1 from J, leaving 11 bases between them. The CDR3 covers 15 residues. The CDR3: CASSSSWGSNQPQHF. DNA for the CDR3: TGTGCCAGCAGTTCCTCATGGGGCAGCAATCAGCCCCAGCATTTT.

J is TRBJ2-6 and V is TRBV5-1; D gene uncertain. This CDR3 spans 16 amino acids. The V and J ends lost 1 base and 0 bases respectively, with 8 bases between them. From germline, CDR1 is SGHRS and CDR2 YFSETQ. Here the CDR3 reads CASSLLPDSGANVLTF. The CDR3 DNA sequence: TGCGCCAGCAGCTTGCTGCCGGACTCTGGGGCCAACGTCCTGACTTTC.

This clonotype has ten or more counts. This chain connects TRBV25-1 to TRBJ1-2, with TRBD1 as a possible D gene (5 bases). The CDR3 has 13 amino acids. Germline assignment: CDR1 MGHDK and CDR2 SYGVNS. V was trimmed by 5 bases and J by 7 bases, leaving 14 bases between them. The CDR3 region is CASSRDPTSGYTF. DNA of the CDR3: TGTGCCAGCAGTCGGGACCCCACAAGTGGCTACACCTTC.

V is TRBV4-2 and J is TRBJ2-7; D unresolved. The DNA end lines up better with TRBJ2-5; the J call may be wrong. Germline CDR1 reads LGHNA; CDR2 reads YNFKEQ. The CDR3 totals 17 residues. CDR3 nucleotides: TGTGCCAGCAGCCAAGGGAAGAGCGCCGACCTTCAAGAGACCCAGTACTTC. Its protein product is CASSQGKSADLQETQYF.

V is TRBV12-3 or TRBV12-4 and J is TRBJ1-6; no reliable D call. The germline V and J ends were trimmed by 6 bases and 10 bases, with 10 bases remaining between them. The CDR3 totals 12 residues. The CDR3 spells CASRFGESPLHF. In DNA, the CDR3 is TGTGCCAGCAGATTTGGGGAGTCACCCCTCCACTTT.

The chain links TRBV5-1 to TRBJ2-3; the D call may be TRBD1 or TRBD2 (5 bases each). V lost 0 bases to trimming and J lost 8 bases, with 19 bases between them. Looked up from germline, CDR1 is SGHRS and CDR2 is YFSETQ. This CDR3 is 16 amino acids long. The CDR3 spells CASSLGGRPGVGTQYF. The CDR3 coding sequence is TGCGCCAGCAGCTTGGGGGGACGCCCTGGCGTGGGTACGCAGTATTTT.

In its sample, this clonotype was seen a few times. The V gene is TRBV20-1, the J gene TRBJ2-2; D is undetermined. V was pared by 0 bases and J by 4 bases, with 12 bases between. This CDR3 spans 15 amino acids. The germline CDR1 and CDR2 sequences are DFQATT and SNEGSKA (reference sequence). In nucleotides, the CDR3 is TGCAGTGCTAGAGATAATCACAGACCCACCGGGGAGCTGTTTTTT. It yields the protein CSARDNHRPTGELFF.

The chain links TRBV3-1 to TRBJ2-1; D possibly corresponds to TRBD2 (6 bases). In germline, CDR1 is LGHDT, CDR2 YNNKEL (reference sequence). The CDR3 is made up of 15 amino acids. Trimming took off 4 bases at V and 4 bases at J, with 14 bases between the two ends. The CDR3 loop is CASSPRDLKYNEQFF. The CDR3 DNA reads as TGTGCCAGCAGCCCCCGGGACTTAAAATACAATGAGCAGTTCTTC.

This clonotype showed up just a few times. V gene TRBV15 combines with J gene TRBJ2-3; 7 bases line up with TRBD2. The CDR3 sequence is 16 residues long. With V trimmed by 2 bases and J by 4 bases, 9 bases remained unmatched. CDR1 is LNHNV and CDR2 is YYDKDF in the germline V gene (reference sequence). CDR3 sequence: CATSRPGGEGPDTQYF. For the CDR3, the DNA is TGTGCCACCAGCAGACCGGGAGGAGAGGGCCCAGATACGCAGTATTTT.

The rearrangement uses TRBV4-2 and TRBJ2-3; D call uncertain. The CDR3 totals 15 residues. The germline CDR1 and CDR2 sequences are LGHNA and YNFKEQ. V was pared by 3 bases and J by 3 bases, with 13 bases between. CDR3: CASSQDPTETDTQYF. Written as DNA, the CDR3 is TGTGCCAGCAGCCAGGACCCTACGGAGACAGATACGCAGTATTTT.

There are many counts of this clonotype. The V call is TRBV30, the J call TRBJ2-7; D might be TRBD1 (6 bases). This CDR3 has 14 residues. The V gene lost 1 base and the J gene lost 2 bases, with 12 bases spanning the gap. Looked up from germline, CDR1 is GTSNPN and CDR2 is SVGIG (reference sequence). The CDR3, as DNA: TGTGCCTGGAGTGGAGGACAGTCGGCCTACGAGCAGTACTTC. Translated: CAWSGGQSAYEQYF.

This clonotype was counted ten times or more. J is TRBJ2-1 and V is TRBV5-1; the D gene is possibly TRBD1 (6 bases). Germline V gene sequence: CDR1 SGHRS, CDR2 YFSETQ. The CDR3 sequence is 15 residues long. V lost 3 bases and J 0 bases, leaving 10 bases between the germline ends. The CDR3 sequence is CASSWAGVSYNEQFF. The CDR3 region has the DNA TGCGCCAGCAGCTGGGCAGGGGTCTCCTACAATGAGCAGTTCTTC. Drawing the rest from reference TRBV5-1 and TRBJ2-1, the complete variable domain is KAGVTQTPRYLIKTRGQQVTLSCSPISGHRSVSWYQQTPGQGLQFLFEYFSETQRNKGNFPGRFSGRQFSNSRSEMNVSTLELGDSALYLCASSWAGVSYNEQFFGPGTRLTVL.

Worth noting for this clonotype: This may be a read error, as it is one base from a much larger clone. This is likely a read error, given that the CDR3 carries no conserved phenylalanine or tryptophan at its end. V usage is TRBV20-1 and J usage is TRBJ2-7; TRBD2 might be the D (6 bases). Trimming cost V 3 bases and J 4 bases, with 16 bases left between them. Germline V CDR1 and CDR2: DFQATT, SNEGSKA (reference sequence). The CDR3 runs 14 residues. The CDR3 loop is CSARKNGGVYEQYC. The CDR3 bases are TGCAGTGCTAGGAAGAACGGCGGGGTATACGAGCAGTACTGC.

The V call is TRBV7-9, the J call TRBJ1-6; no clear D. The germline CDR1 and CDR2 sequences are SEHNR and FQNEAQ (reference sequence). V was cut by 1 base and J by 7 bases, with 8 bases left in between. The CDR3 is made up of 14 amino acids. CDR3 residues: CASSLGTPNSPLHF. CDR3 nucleotide sequence: TGTGCCAGCAGCTTAGGGACTCCGAATTCACCCCTCCACTTT.

This clonotype was found a few times. Mismatch with germline at one junction end may stem from a read error. V and J are TRBV11-2 and TRBJ2-7, with D perhaps being TRBD1 or TRBD2 (6 bases each). The CDR3 spans 16 residues. Germline V lookup: CDR1 SGHAT, CDR2 FQNNGV. The CDR3 reads CAGSLGVGGFSYEQYF. The CDR3 region has the DNA TGTGCCGGCAGCTTAGGCGTCGGGGGCTTCTCCTACGAGCAGTACTTC.

The chain has TRBV11-2 and TRBJ2-5, with D perhaps assigned TRBD1 or TRBD2 (5 bases each). The V end lost 5 bases, the J end lost 11 bases, and 21 bases lay between the germline ends. The germline V gene has CDR1 SGHAT and CDR2 FQNNGV. This CDR3 has 14 residues. This chain's CDR3 is CASSVGGRNNEQYF. In DNA form, the CDR3 reads TGTGCCAGCAGCGTTGGGGGAAGGAATAATGAGCAGTACTTC. The whole variable domain, remainder taken from reference TRBV11-2 and TRBJ2-5, is EAGVAQSPRYKIIEKRQSVAFWCNPISGHATLYWYQQILGQGPKLLIQFQNNGVVDDSQLPKDRFSAERLKGVDSTLKIQPAKLEDSAVYLCASSVGGRNNEQYFGPGTRLLVL.

In its sample, this clonotype was seen many times. At one end the junction does not follow the germline gene, possibly because of a read error. This chain connects TRBV5-1 to TRBJ2-5, with D possibly matching TRBD2 (6 bases). The CDR3 runs 13 residues. The germline gives CDR1 SGHRS, CDR2 YFSETQ. DNA for the CDR3: TGTGCCAGCAGCCGGGACTTACAAGAGACCCAGTACTTC. It yields the protein CASSRDLQETQYF.

This clonotype was recorded a few times. The J gene is TRBJ1-1, the V gene TRBV7-3; D gene ambiguous. Trimming removed 4 bases from V and 4 bases from J, with 13 bases in between. The length of the CDR3 is 14 residues. The germline V gene encodes CDR1 SGHTA and CDR2 FQGTGA. The CDR3, as DNA: TGTGCCAGCAGCTCGACCGGATACTCCACTGAAGCTTTCTTT. Translating gives CASSSTGYSTEAFF.

This clonotype was seen at least ten times. The chain employs TRBV29-1 and TRBJ2-1, with D perhaps matching TRBD2 (5 bases). The length of the CDR3 is 15 residues. CDR1 is SQVTM, CDR2 ANQGSEA, per germline. The V and J ends lost 1 base and 0 bases respectively, with 10 bases between them. The CDR3 coding sequence is TGCAGCGTTGAAGTTACCGGGATCTCCTACAATGAGCAGTTCTTC. It codes for CSVEVTGISYNEQFF.

This clonotype was observed many times. V is TRBV5-5 and J is TRBJ1-2; D possibly corresponds to TRBD1 (5 bases). CDR1 is SGHKS, CDR2 YYEKEE, per germline (reference sequence). V lost 4 bases and J 4 bases, leaving 11 bases between the germline ends. There are 13 residues in the CDR3. CDR3 DNA: TGTGCCAGCAGCCGCGGGACCTTCTATGGCTACACCTTC. Its protein product is CASSRGTFYGYTF.

This clonotype was observed a few times. The chain has TRBV7-2 and TRBJ1-1; TRBD1 aligns across 7 bases. The CDR3 loop spans 17 amino acids. V lost 2 bases to trimming and J lost 1 base; unmatched junction nucleotides: 10. CDR1 is SGHTA, CDR2 FQGNSA, per germline. The CDR3 DNA is TGTGCCAGCAGCTTACCAGGGGGAGGGGTCGGGAACACTGAAGCTTTCTTT. It yields the protein CASSLPGGGVGNTEAFF.

The chain is built from TRBV20-1 and TRBJ1-1, with TRBD1 matching over 10 bases. With V trimmed by 3 bases and J by 0 bases, 10 bases remained unmatched. The germline V gene has CDR1 DFQATT and CDR2 SNEGSKA (reference sequence). CDR3 length: 17 amino acids. CDR3 DNA sequence: TGCAGTGCTAGGGGGATGAGACAGGGGGCCATGAACACTGAAGCTTTCTTT. It specifies CSARGMRQGAMNTEAFF.

This clonotype showed up many times. V is TRBV4-3 and J is TRBJ2-5; 9 bases map to TRBD2. J gave up 0 bases and V 0 bases, and 11 bases lay outside the gene matches. CDR1 and CDR2 from the germline V gene are LGHNA and YSLEER. This CDR3 has 19 amino acids. In DNA, the CDR3 is TGCGCCAGCAGCCAAGAGGCGGCGAGCGGGGGGACTAACCAAGAGACCCAGTACTTC. This gives the protein CASSQEAASGGTNQETQYF.

The V call is TRBV7-2, the J call TRBJ1-5, with 7 bases lining up with TRBD1. CDR1 and CDR2 from the germline V gene are SGHTA and FQGNSA. This CDR3 region has 15 residues. J was trimmed by 8 bases and V by 4 bases; bases with no gene match: 11. The CDR3 reads CASSSTGQVVKPQHF. The CDR3 bases are TGTGCCAGCAGCTCCACCGGACAGGTGGTGAAGCCCCAGCATTTT.

CDR3 residues: CASSPHRYEQYF. The CDR3 DNA reads TGTGCCAGCAGCCCCCACCGATACGAGCAGTACTTC. The chain recombines TRBV12-3 or TRBV12-4 with TRBJ2-7; D call uncertain. CDR3 length: 12 amino acids. V was shortened by 6 bases and J by 4 bases, with 10 bases between the two germline ends.

The rearrangement joins TRBV29-1 to TRBJ1-1, with D unresolved. Trimming pared 7 bases from V and 5 bases from J, leaving 14 bases between. Germline V gene lookup returns CDR1 SQVTM and CDR2 ANQGSEA. This CDR3 comprises 12 residues. CDR3 amino acids: CSGGPTGTEAFF. CDR3 sequence (DNA): TGCAGCGGTGGTCCGACGGGAACTGAAGCTTTCTTT.

The V and J genes are TRBV18 and TRBJ2-7; no clear D gene. Trimming took off 3 bases at V and 1 base at J, with 10 bases between the two ends. This CDR3 is built from 14 residues. Germline V lookup: CDR1 KGHSH, CDR2 LQKENI. This CDR3 is CASSPKRISYEQYF. The CDR3 coding sequence is TGTGCCAGCTCACCTAAGAGAATTTCCTACGAGCAGTACTTC. The full variable domain, its missing parts supplied by reference TRBV18 and TRBJ2-7, is NAGVMQNPRHLVRRRGQEARLRCSPMKGHSHVYWYRQLPEEGLKFMVYLQKENIIDESGMPKERFSAEFPKEGPSILRIQQVVRGDSAAYFCASSPKRISYEQYFGPGTRLTVT.

At least ten counts were recorded for this clonotype. The genes are TRBV4-1 and TRBJ2-3; D is perhaps TRBD2 (5 bases). Germline values: CDR1 MGHRA, CDR2 YSYEKL. The CDR3 consists of 14 residues. V lost 7 bases, J lost 3 bases, and 14 bases lay in between. CDR3 sequence: CASKRAEATDTQYF. CDR3 DNA: TGCGCCAGCAAACGTGCGGAGGCGACAGATACGCAGTATTTT.

This clonotype was counted a few times. V is TRBV12-3 or TRBV12-4 and J is TRBJ2-1; 11 bases match TRBD2. The CDR3 totals 19 residues. J was trimmed by 2 bases and V by 5 bases; bases with no gene match: 14. The CDR3 DNA reads as TGTGCCAGCAGTATCCGCTGGGGGCTAGCGGGGGGTACCTACAATGAGCAGTTCTTC. This codes for CASSIRWGLAGGTYNEQFF.

A note on this clonotype: This likely comes from a read error, as the CDR3 has no conserved phenylalanine or tryptophan at its end. The limits of the CDR3 on the DNA are not certain, so only TCRdb's listed CDR3 is given. The genes are TRBV20-1 and TRBJ1-2. The CDR3 region is 13 residues in length, termini included. Looked up from germline, CDR1 is DFQATT and CDR2 is SNEGSKA (reference sequence). This CDR3 reads CSARVGGKVEDTC.

In its sample, this clonotype was seen a few times. The rearrangement links TRBV5-1 to TRBJ1-2; 7 bases align to TRBD1. The CDR3 runs to 16 residues. Looked up from germline, CDR1 is SGHRS and CDR2 is YFSETQ. J was trimmed by 0 bases and V by 4 bases; bases with no gene match: 9. As DNA, the CDR3 is TGCGCCAGCAGCCCTAACAAGACAGGGTCTAACTATGGCTACACCTTC. It codes for CASSPNKTGSNYGYTF.

This clonotype was seen a handful of times. The chain combines TRBV20-1 with TRBJ2-7; TRBD2 matches 12 bases. Germline lookup yields CDR1 DFQATT and CDR2 SNEGSKA (reference sequence). J was trimmed by 0 bases and V by 0 bases; bases with no gene match: 9. The CDR3 is made up of 18 amino acids. The DNA for the CDR3 is TGCAGTGCTAGAGAGGTAGGGACTAGCGGGTCCCGCTCCTACGAGCAGTACTTC. Translating it yields CSAREVGTSGSRSYEQYF.